Shown below are 23 T cell receptor beta chains from a single sample sequenced in a study of cytomegalovirus exposure and HLA in healthy donors. Vbeta (60) and Jbeta (13) primers were used in the PCR. Sequenced by immunoSEQ multiplex PCR; TCRdb stores in-frame clones only, minus some. Of under 200,000 clones in the sample, almost 85% were seen once. Sequencing was carried out using PBMCs. These receptors originate from a young man in good health and CMV-seronegative.

The chain uses TRBV7-9 and TRBJ1-2; 7 nucleotides align to TRBD1. Germline V gives CDR1 SEHNR, CDR2 FQNEAQ (reference sequence). The V and J ends lost 3 bases and 8 bases, in that order; junction bases with no gene match: 9. The CDR3 totals 14 residues. In DNA form, the CDR3 reads TGTGCCAGCAGCTTGGAGGGGGCAGTTCAGGGCTACACCTTC. This translates into CASSLEGAVQGYTF.

This rearrangement joins TRBV4-3 to TRBJ2-5, with 8 bases aligning to TRBD2. This CDR3 spans 17 amino acids. V was clipped by 7 bases and J by 4 bases; unmatched bases: 17. In germline, CDR1 is LGHNA, CDR2 YSLEER. CDR3 sequence: CASKTRRRLARRETQYF. CDR3 in DNA: TGCGCCAGCAAAACACGCCGAAGACTAGCGAGGCGAGAGACCCAGTACTTC.

The chain couples TRBV5-1 to TRBJ2-1; a weak D match, TRBD2 (5 bases). There are 13 residues in the CDR3. Germline V gene lookup returns CDR1 SGHRS and CDR2 YFSETQ. V was shortened by 3 bases and J by 5 bases, with 9 bases between the two germline ends. The CDR3 DNA reads TGCGCCAGCAGCTACCGGGAAGACAATGAGCAGTTCTTC. Its protein product is CASSYREDNEQFF.

The gene calls are TRBV7-9 and TRBJ2-5; D gene uncertain. The tail of the sequence fits TRBJ2-7 better, so the J call may be wrong. Germline assignment: CDR1 SEHNR and CDR2 FQNEAQ (reference sequence). This CDR3 spans 12 amino acids. This CDR3 reads CASSLATYEQYF. The CDR3 DNA reads as TGTGCCAGCAGCTTAGCCACCTACGAGCAGTACTTC.

The chain has TRBV4-2 and TRBJ1-2; D is undetermined. The CDR3 totals 12 residues. Trimming shortened V by 1 base and J by 3 bases, and 3 bases separated the two germline ends. Germline CDR1 LGHNA, CDR2 YNFKEQ. The CDR3 protein is CASSQAYYGYTF. For the CDR3, the DNA is TGTGCCAGCAGCCAAGCGTACTATGGCTACACCTTC.

A note on this clone: Within the sample, other DNA sequences also encode this same CDR3. V usage is TRBV5-1 and J usage is TRBJ2-5; D is uncertain. Per the germline V gene, CDR1 is SGHRS and CDR2 is YFSETQ. V lost 3 bases, J lost 2 bases, and 2 bases lay in between. CDR3 length equals 11 residues. The CDR3 spells CASSSQETQYF. The CDR3 DNA reads as TGCGCCAGCAGCTCTCAAGAGACCCAGTACTTC.

The J gene is TRBJ2-3, the V gene TRBV5-1; weak D call: TRBD2 (5 bases). Germline lookup yields CDR1 SGHRS and CDR2 YFSETQ. V dropped 0 bases and J dropped 1 base, with 15 bases sitting between them. The CDR3 sequence is 17 residues long. CDR3 protein: CASSLGSPSTRTDTQYF. DNA for the CDR3: TGCGCCAGCAGCTTGGGTTCTCCTAGCACCCGCACAGATACGCAGTATTTT.

Here the CDR3 DNA reads TGTGCCACCAGCCTCTGGACAGCCGACACTGAAGCTTTCTTT. Translation: CATSLWTADTEAFF. The chain couples TRBV15 to TRBJ1-1, with a weak D call TRBD1 (6 bases). This CDR3 has 14 amino acids. V lost 5 bases to trimming and J lost 3 bases, with 13 bases between them. Per the germline V gene, CDR1 is LNHNV and CDR2 is YYDKDF (reference sequence).

This chain connects TRBV30 to TRBJ1-1; tentatively, D is TRBD1 (6 bases). The V and J ends lost 7 bases and 1 base respectively, with 7 bases between them. The CDR3 is 11 residues long. Germline V CDR1 and CDR2: GTSNPN, SVGIG (reference sequence). CDR3 residues: CASRGNTEAFF. In nucleotides, the CDR3 is TGTGCCTCCAGGGGGAACACTGAAGCTTTCTTT.

The genes are TRBV9 and TRBJ1-2; D uncertain. Germline V CDR1 and CDR2: SGDLS, YYNGEE. Trimming left V 1 base short and J 3 bases short, with 7 bases between. The length of the CDR3 is 13 residues. CDR3 sequence: CASSVWGDYGYTF. CDR3 sequence (DNA): TGTGCCAGCAGCGTATGGGGAGACTATGGCTACACCTTC.

This chain connects TRBV5-1 to TRBJ1-3; the match to TRBD1 covers 8 bases. The CDR3 consists of 16 residues. With V trimmed by 2 bases and J by 3 bases, 7 bases remained unmatched. The V gene's germline CDR1 is SGHRS and CDR2 YFSETQ. The CDR3 region is CASSLRQGAYGNTIYF. The CDR3 nucleotides are TGCGCCAGCAGCTTAAGGCAGGGGGCATATGGAAACACCATATATTTT.

The V gene is TRBV5-1, the J gene TRBJ2-7; 9 bases align to TRBD1. Germline assignment: CDR1 SGHRS and CDR2 YFSETQ. Trimming removed 4 bases from V and 5 bases from J; junction bases left unmatched: 16. This CDR3 contains 17 residues. CDR3 sequence reads: CASSPEILGQGTHEQYF. Here the CDR3 DNA reads TGCGCCAGCAGCCCGGAAATTCTGGGACAGGGTACGCACGAGCAGTACTTC. Looking up the rest from reference TRBV5-1 and TRBJ2-7 gives the full variable domain: KAGVTQTPRYLIKTRGQQVTLSCSPISGHRSVSWYQQTPGQGLQFLFEYFSETQRNKGNFPGRFSGRQFSNSRSEMNVSTLELGDSALYLCASSPEILGQGTHEQYFGPGTRLTVT.

V is TRBV5-1 and J is TRBJ2-5; D unresolved. The germline V gene has CDR1 SGHRS and CDR2 YFSETQ. The V and J ends lost 0 bases and 4 bases respectively, with 10 bases between them. The CDR3 covers 14 residues. Here the CDR3 reads CASSLVSTRETQYF. Here the CDR3 DNA reads TGCGCCAGCAGCTTGGTATCTACCCGAGAGACCCAGTACTTC.

The chain has TRBV5-1 and TRBJ2-7; D remains ambiguous. Trimming cost V 0 bases and J 0 bases, with 7 bases left between them. CDR3 length equals 14 residues. Germline lookup yields CDR1 SGHRS and CDR2 YFSETQ. CDR3 in amino acids: CASSLGLSSYEQYF. The CDR3 nucleotides are TGCGCCAGCAGCTTGGGGCTCTCCTCCTACGAGCAGTACTTC.

For the CDR3, the DNA is TGTGCCAGTAGTATGGAGGGGGCGGGACCCCAAAACATTCAGTACTTC. Encoded protein: CASSMEGAGPQNIQYF. This chain links TRBV19 with TRBJ2-4, with D maybe TRBD1 (7 bases). The CDR3 loop spans 16 amino acids. Germline lookup yields CDR1 LNHDA and CDR2 SQIVND (reference sequence). Trimming stripped 3 bases from V and 5 bases from J, with 17 bases between.

CDR3 sequence: CASSLGELRYEQYF. The DNA of the CDR3 is TGTGCCAGCAGCTTGGGGGAGCTTCGCTACGAGCAGTACTTC. The rearrangement uses TRBV5-6 and TRBJ2-7; D is perhaps TRBD2 (5 bases). This CDR3 is built from 14 residues. The germline V and J ends were trimmed by 0 bases and 3 bases, with 10 bases remaining between them. The germline CDR1 and CDR2 sequences are SGHDT and YYEEEE. Drawing the rest from reference TRBV5-6 and TRBJ2-7, the complete variable domain is DAGVTQSPTHLIKTRGQQVTLRCSPKSGHDTVSWYQQALGQGPQFIFQYYEEEERQRGNFPDRFSGHQFPNYSSELNVNALLLGDSALYLCASSLGELRYEQYFGPGTRLTVT.

This clone was counted once. This chain links TRBV11-3 with TRBJ2-5, with 11 bases that match TRBD2. The V gene end was trimmed by 3 bases and the J gene end by 3 bases; junction bases not matched to a gene: 3. This CDR3 spans 15 amino acids. Per the germline V gene, CDR1 is SGHNT and CDR2 is YENEEA. The CDR3, as DNA: TGTGCCAGCAGCTTTACGGGACTAGCGGAAGAGACCCAGTACTTC. This encodes CASSFTGLAEETQYF.

Here the CDR3 reads CASSLAGLVKETQYF. As DNA, the CDR3 is TGCGCCAGCAGCTTGGCCGGACTAGTAAAAGAGACCCAGTACTTC. The chain combines TRBV5-1 with TRBJ2-5; 7 positions agree with TRBD2. This CDR3 contains 15 residues. Germline CDR1 SGHRS, CDR2 YFSETQ. Germline trimming cut 0 bases from V and 3 bases from J; bases unmatched to any gene: 5.

This clone was recorded a few times. The chain is built from TRBV7-9 and TRBJ2-7, with 8 nucleotides matching TRBD1. Germline CDR1 SEHNR, CDR2 FQNEAQ (reference sequence). This CDR3 spans 16 amino acids. Trimming cost V 4 bases and J 4 bases; bases outside gene matches: 12. CDR3 sequence: CASSYGQGGLVYEQYF. CDR3 in DNA: TGTGCCAGCAGCTACGGACAGGGTGGGTTGGTTTACGAGCAGTACTTC.

The chain carries TRBV7-9 and TRBJ2-7, with D uncertain. Between the trimmed V and J ends, which lost 4 bases and 3 bases, there was a span of 7 bases. The CDR3 is made up of 12 amino acids. CDR1 is SEHNR and CDR2 is FQNEAQ in the germline V gene (reference sequence). For the CDR3, the DNA is TGTGCCAGCAGCTCGCTTAGCTACGAGCAGTACTTC. It specifies CASSSLSYEQYF.

This clone was counted only a few times. The chain carries TRBV7-8 and TRBJ2-1; 8 bases match TRBD2. CDR3 length: 15 amino acids. V lost 1 base and J lost 6; bases outside the gene matches: 5. Germline lookup yields CDR1 SGHVS and CDR2 FQNEAQ. The CDR3 protein is CASSLERGGRNEQFF. The CDR3 bases are TGTGCCAGCAGCTTAGAACGGGGGGGCCGCAATGAGCAGTTCTTC.

The chain carries TRBV18 and TRBJ1-1; D is uncertain. The CDR3 has 13 residues. The germline gives CDR1 KGHSH, CDR2 LQKENI. The V gene lost 3 bases and the J gene lost 5 bases, with 10 bases spanning the gap. CDR3 DNA: TGTGCCAGCTCACCTAGATCGGGGACTGAAGCTTTCTTT. Its protein product is CASSPRSGTEAFF.

V and J are TRBV19 and TRBJ1-5; D ambiguous. The V end was cut by 3 bases, the J end by 4 bases, with 13 bases between. CDR3 length: 15 residues. CDR1 is LNHDA and CDR2 is SQIVND in the germline V gene (reference sequence). The CDR3 region is CASSITAVTNQPQHF. Here the CDR3 DNA reads TGTGCCAGTAGTATTACGGCGGTTACTAATCAGCCCCAGCATTTT.